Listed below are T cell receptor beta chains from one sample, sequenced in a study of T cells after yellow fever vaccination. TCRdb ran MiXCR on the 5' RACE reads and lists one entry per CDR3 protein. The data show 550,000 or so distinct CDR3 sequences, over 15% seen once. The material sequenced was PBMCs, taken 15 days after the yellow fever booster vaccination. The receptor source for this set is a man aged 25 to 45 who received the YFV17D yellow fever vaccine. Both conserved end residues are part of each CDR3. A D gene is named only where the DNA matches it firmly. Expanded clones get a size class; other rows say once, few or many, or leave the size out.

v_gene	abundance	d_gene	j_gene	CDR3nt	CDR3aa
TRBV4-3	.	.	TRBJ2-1	TGCGCCAGCAGCCAATCAATCGAGGAAGTTTGGGACGAATGGAATGAGCAGTTCTTC	CASSQSIEEVWDEWNEQFF
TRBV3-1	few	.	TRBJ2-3	TGTGCCAGCAGCCAAGATTTCACGGGAGATACGCAGTATTTT	CASSQDFTGDTQYF
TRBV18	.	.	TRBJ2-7	TGTGCCAGCTCACCTGGGGCTAGCGTCGCCTACGAGCAGTACTTC	CASSPGASVAYEQYF
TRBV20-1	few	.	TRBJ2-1	TGCAGTGCTCAGACCCTAACTCCATACAATGAGCAGTTCTTC	CSAQTLTPYNEQFF
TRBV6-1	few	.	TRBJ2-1	TGTGCCAGCCAGATGGCACAGACCTACAATGAGCAGTTCTTC	CASQMAQTYNEQFF
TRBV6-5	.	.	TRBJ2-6	TGTGCCAGCAGTTACAGGGGAACTGGGGCCAACGTCCTGACTTTC	CASSYRGTGANVLTF
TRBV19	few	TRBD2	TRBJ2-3	TGTGCCAGTACCGATCTAGCGGGCGTCACAGATACGCAGTATTTT	CASTDLAGVTDTQYF
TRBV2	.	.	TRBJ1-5	TGTACCTTCTGGAGGAGAAATCAGCCCCAGCATTTT	CTFWRRNQPQHF
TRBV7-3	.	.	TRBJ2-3	TGTGCCAGCAGCTTGCTGGGGGGACGGCCCACAGATACGCAGTATTTT	CASSLLGGRPTDTQYF
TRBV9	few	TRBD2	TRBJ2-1	TGTGCCAGCAGCGTACATCAGAGACTAGCGGGGGCCGACAATGAGCAGTTCTTC	CASSVHQRLAGADNEQFF
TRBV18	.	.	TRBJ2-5	TGTGCCAGCTCACCTGCGGGGCAGAAAAAAGAGACCCAGTACTTC	CASSPAGQKKETQYF
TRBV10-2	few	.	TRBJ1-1	TGCGCCAGCAATAAACCGGGAATGAACACTGAAGCTTTCTTT	CASNKPGMNTEAFF
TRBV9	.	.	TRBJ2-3	TGTGCCAGCAGCGTAGATCAGGGTCAGCGCACAGATACGCAGTATTTT	CASSVDQGQRTDTQYF
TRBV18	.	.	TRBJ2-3	TGTGCCAGCTCACCGTTGCAGGGTCGGGAGGATACGCAGTATTTT	CASSPLQGREDTQYF
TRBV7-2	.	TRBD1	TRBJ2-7	TGTGCCAGCAGCTCCTCAGGGGGTGCCTACGAGCAGTACTTC	CASSSSGGAYEQYF
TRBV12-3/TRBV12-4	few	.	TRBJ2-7	TGTGCCAGCAGTCTGACGGTTGGCGGCGAGCAGTACTTC	CASSLTVGGEQYF
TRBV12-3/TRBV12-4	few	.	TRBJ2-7	TGTGCCAGCAGTTTAGAGCGGCAGCAGTACTTC	CASSLERQQYF
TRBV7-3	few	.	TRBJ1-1	TGTGCCAGCAGCTTACTCCGGTTCGCTGAAGCTTTCTTT	CASSLLRFAEAFF
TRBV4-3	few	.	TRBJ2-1	TGCGCCAGCAGCCAAGAGGGCAGTTTCAATGAGCAGTTCTTC	CASSQEGSFNEQFF
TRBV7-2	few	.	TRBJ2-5	TGTGCCAGCAGCTTAGGCCCCCCCACCACACGGGAGACCCAGTACTTC	CASSLGPPTTRETQYF
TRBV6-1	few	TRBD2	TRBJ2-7	TGTGCCAGTCAGCCGGCTAGCGGGGCCTACGAGCAGTACTTC	CASQPASGAYEQYF
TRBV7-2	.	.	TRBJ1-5	TGTGCCAGCAGCTTCACGACTGGGGGCTATAGCAATCAGCCCCAGCATTTT	CASSFTTGGYSNQPQHF
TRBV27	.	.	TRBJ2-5	TGTGCCAGCAGTTACAGGGCGCGAGAGACCCAGTACTTC	CASSYRARETQYF
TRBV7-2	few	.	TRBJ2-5	TGTGCCAGCAGCTTACTCATGGCCGAAGAGACCCAGTACTTC	CASSLLMAEETQYF
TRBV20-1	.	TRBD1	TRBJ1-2	TGCAGTGCGGCCACAGGGGGGTATGGCTACACCTTC	CSAATGGYGYTF
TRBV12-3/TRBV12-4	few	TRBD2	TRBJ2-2	TGTGCCAGCAGCCTAGCGGGAGCAACCACGAACACCGGGGAGCTGTTTTTT	CASSLAGATTNTGELFF
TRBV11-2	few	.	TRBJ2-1	TGTGCCAGCAGCAGTGACTTAGGCAATGAGCAGTTCTTC	CASSSDLGNEQFF
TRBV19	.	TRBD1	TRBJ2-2	TGTGCCAGTAGTATAGGGACAGGGAGCGGGGAGCTGTTTTTT	CASSIGTGSGELFF
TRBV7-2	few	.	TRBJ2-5	TGTGCCAGCAGCTTAGATACACTTATGGAGACCCAGTACTTC	CASSLDTLMETQYF
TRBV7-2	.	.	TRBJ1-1	TGTGCCAGCAGCCCAAAGGGGGGCAGTACTGAAGCTTTCTTT	CASSPKGGSTEAFF
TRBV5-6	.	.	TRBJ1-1	TGTGCCAGCAGCTCAACAGGAATAGTAGGAGCGGTCACTGAAGCTTTCTTT	CASSSTGIVGAVTEAFF
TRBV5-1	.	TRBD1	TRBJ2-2	TGCGCCAGCAGCTTCGGGACAGGGAACACCGGGGAGCTGTTTTTT	CASSFGTGNTGELFF
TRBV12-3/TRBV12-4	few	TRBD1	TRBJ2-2	TGTGCCAGCACACAGGGGGCGCTAGGCGGGGAGCTGTTTTTT	CASTQGALGGELFF
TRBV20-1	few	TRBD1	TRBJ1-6	TGCAGTGCCAATGGACAGGGGCTTCGGTTATTAAAGAATTCACCCCTCCACTTT	CSANGQGLRLLKNSPLHF
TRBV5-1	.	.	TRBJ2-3	TGCGCCAGCAGCAAAGACTCCCAGGGTACGCAGTATTTT	CASSKDSQGTQYF
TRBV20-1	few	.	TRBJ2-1	TGCAGTGCCGTCATCAATGAGCAGTTCTTC	CSAVINEQFF
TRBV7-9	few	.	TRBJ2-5	TGTGCCAGCAGCTTAGGAAGGAACCCTCAAGAGACCCAGTACTTC	CASSLGRNPQETQYF
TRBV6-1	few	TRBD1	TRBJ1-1	TGTGCCAGCAGTGAAGGGTACCTACGCAGGGGGAAGGCCACTGAAGCTTTCTTT	CASSEGYLRRGKATEAFF
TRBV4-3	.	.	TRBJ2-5	TGCGCCAGCAGCCAGGGTATAGCGCGGGATTCGAAAGAGACCCAGTACTTC	CASSQGIARDSKETQYF
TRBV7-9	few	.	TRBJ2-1	TGTGCCAGCAGCCCCGATCAGCGGCCAATCTCCTACAATGAGCAGTTCTTC	CASSPDQRPISYNEQFF
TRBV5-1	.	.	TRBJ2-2	TGCGCCAGCAGCTTGGCCCTTCAGTCAGCCGGGGAGCTGTTTTTT	CASSLALQSAGELFF
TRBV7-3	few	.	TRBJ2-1	TGTGCCAGCAGCTTAAGTTTAGGCGAACAAGTTGAGCAGTTCTTC	CASSLSLGEQVEQFF
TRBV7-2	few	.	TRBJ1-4	TGTGCCAGCAGCTTAGCAGGGATTAATGAAAAACTGTTTTTT	CASSLAGINEKLFF
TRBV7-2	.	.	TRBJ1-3	TGTGCCAGCAGCTTAGGGCCGTTAAGGGGCTCTGGAAACACCATATATTTT	CASSLGPLRGSGNTIYF
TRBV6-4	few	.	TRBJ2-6	TGTGCCAGCATAAAATCTGGGGCCAACGTCCTGACTTTC	CASIKSGANVLTF
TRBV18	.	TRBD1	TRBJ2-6	TGTGCCAGCTCACCCACGGTGGCAGGGGGCTCTGGGGCCAACGTTCTGACTTTC	CASSPTVAGGSGANVLTF
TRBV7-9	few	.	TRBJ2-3	TGTGCCAGCAGCGCGACAGGGAGGACAGATACGCAGTATTTT	CASSATGRTDTQYF
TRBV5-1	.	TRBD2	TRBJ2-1	TGCGCCAGCAGCTTAAGCGGGAGGGCCGATGAGCAGTTCTTC	CASSLSGRADEQFF
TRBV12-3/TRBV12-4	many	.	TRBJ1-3	TGTGCCTGGGGATCGAACACCATATATTTT	CAWGSNTIYF
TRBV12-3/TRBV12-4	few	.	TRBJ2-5	TGTGCCAGCAGTTTAACGGCTAACCGGAGGGAGACCCAGTACTTC	CASSLTANRRETQYF
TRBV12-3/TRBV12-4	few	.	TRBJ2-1	TGTGCCAGCTGTTCAGGGGTAAATGAGCAGTTCTTC	CASCSGVNEQFF
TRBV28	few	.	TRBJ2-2	TGTGCCAGCAGTTTAGCTGCGGTGAACACCGGGGAGCTGTTTTTT	CASSLAAVNTGELFF
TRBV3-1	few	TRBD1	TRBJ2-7	TGTGCCAGCAGCCTAACCGGGACAGGGGGCTTGCGGGGCTCCTACGAGCAGTACTTC	CASSLTGTGGLRGSYEQYF
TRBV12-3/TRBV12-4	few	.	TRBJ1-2	TGTGCCAGCAGTTTGCGACCGATGTCTAACTATGGCTACACCTTC	CASSLRPMSNYGYTF